A single sample is the source of the 32 T cell receptor beta chains below, sequenced in a study of blood T cell repertoires in COVID-19. Produced via immunoSEQ multiplex PCR; TCRdb's table is partial and in-frame only. The table lists over 130,000 clones, 80% to 85% of them singletons. Sequencing input: peripheral blood. These receptors were collected from an older woman with acute or convalescent COVID-19.

The genes are TRBV3-1 (or the pseudogene TRBV3-2) and TRBJ1-1, with no clear D. The germline V gene has CDR1 LGHDT and CDR2 YNNKEL (reference sequence). This CDR3 spans 13 amino acids. The V gene lost 1 base and the J gene lost 4 bases, with 7 bases spanning the gap. The CDR3 spells CASSQAAGTEAFF. DNA for the CDR3: TGTGCCAGCAGCCAAGCGGCGGGCACTGAAGCTTTCTTT.

This chain connects TRBV5-1 to TRBJ1-2; a possible D gene is TRBD1 (5 bases). With 1 base removed from V and 12 bases from J, the gap between germline ends came to 13 bases. The CDR3 has 12 residues. CDR1 and CDR2 (germline): SGHRS, YFSETQ. The DNA of the CDR3 is TGCGCCAGCAGCTTGTCCCAGGGTAGCCACACCTTC. Encoded protein: CASSLSQGSHTF.

The chain links TRBV5-6 to TRBJ1-2; D is unclear. Germline V gene lookup returns CDR1 SGHDT and CDR2 YYEEEE. The CDR3 loop spans 12 amino acids. Trimming pared 2 bases from V and 6 bases from J, leaving 8 bases between. As DNA, the CDR3 is TGTGCCAGCAGCTTTGACATCGATGGCTACACCTTC. Protein: CASSFDIDGYTF.

The V call is TRBV18, the J call TRBJ2-1; weak D call: TRBD2 (6 bases). In germline, CDR1 is KGHSH, CDR2 LQKENI. The CDR3 consists of 15 residues. The V end was cut by 3 bases, the J end by 4 bases, with 13 bases between. The CDR3 here is CASSPVAGRYNEQFF. CDR3 coding DNA: TGTGCCAGCTCACCTGTGGCAGGGAGGTACAATGAGCAGTTCTTC.

This rearrangement joins TRBV3-1 (or the pseudogene TRBV3-2) to TRBJ2-3, with 10 nucleotides matching TRBD2. CDR3 length: 15 amino acids. Per germline, CDR1 LGHDT and CDR2 YNNKEL (reference sequence). V trimming: 4 bases; J trimming: 4 bases; junction bases outside the gene matches: 5. The DNA for the CDR3 is TGTGCCAGCAGCCGTCTAGCGGGAGTGGCAGATACGCAGTATTTT. Translation gives CASSRLAGVADTQYF.

The chain uses TRBV27 and TRBJ2-1; D remains unclear. The CDR3 consists of 13 residues. The ends were cut back, 3 bases at V and 12 bases at J, with 15 bases in the middle. CDR1 is MNHEY, CDR2 SMNVEV, per germline (reference sequence). The CDR3 nucleotides are TGTGCCAGCAGTTTCACTCGTACCGGTTGGCAGTTCTTC. Amino acids: CASSFTRTGWQFF.

The chain has TRBV24-1 and TRBJ2-7; 7 nucleotides line up with TRBD2. Trimming removed 8 bases from V and 2 bases from J; junction bases left unmatched: 20. The CDR3 is made up of 18 amino acids. CDR1 is KGHDR and CDR2 is SFDVKD in the germline V gene. CDR3 DNA sequence: TGTGCCACCACCGGGTTTCTGCGGGAGATCCCCACGCCCTACGAGCAGTACTTC. Amino acid sequence: CATTGFLREIPTPYEQYF.

The V and J genes are TRBV5-1 and TRBJ1-4, with D possibly being TRBD1 (5 bases). The CDR3 is 16 residues long. V shed 2 bases and J shed 8 bases, with 19 bases lying between them. Per germline, CDR1 SGHRS and CDR2 YFSETQ. The CDR3 loop reads CASSLDSWGTGEKLFF. The CDR3, as DNA: TGCGCCAGCAGCTTAGACAGTTGGGGCACTGGCGAAAAACTGTTTTTT.

This sequence joins TRBV30 and TRBJ2-7, with 8 nucleotides matching TRBD1. The CDR3 contains 19 residues. V lost 1 base, J lost 0 bases, and 17 bases stayed unmatched. Looked up from germline, CDR1 is GTSNPN and CDR2 is SVGIG (reference sequence). CDR3 in DNA: TGTGCCTGGAGTGCGGTTAGGACAGGGAGAGCGGCCAGCTCCTACGAGCAGTACTTC. Its protein product is CAWSAVRTGRAASSYEQYF.

This chain links TRBV6-5 with TRBJ2-3, with 8 bases aligning to TRBD1. J was trimmed by 11 bases and V by 6 bases; bases with no gene match: 4. This CDR3 is built from 11 residues. CDR1 MNHEY and CDR2 SVGAGI come from the germline V gene. The CDR3 loop is CASSQDREQYF. The CDR3, as DNA: TGTGCCAGCAGCCAGGACAGGGAGCAGTATTTT.

This clone was counted only a few times. The gene calls are TRBV6-1 and TRBJ2-7, with D possibly TRBD1 on 6 matching bases. Per the germline V gene, CDR1 is MNHNS and CDR2 is SASEGT. The V end was cut by 1 base, the J end by 4 bases, with 20 bases between. The CDR3 is made up of 17 amino acids. CDR3 bases: TGTGCCAGCAGTGAAGTGAGGGGGACGGCCCCAGGGTACGAGCAGTACTTC. Translating it yields CASSEVRGTAPGYEQYF.

The chain employs TRBV6-1 and TRBJ1-5; 10 bases align to TRBD1. Per germline, CDR1 MNHNS and CDR2 SASEGT. The CDR3 loop spans 17 amino acids. V shed 2 bases and J 4 bases; nucleotides not matched to a gene: 8. The CDR3 DNA sequence: TGTGCCAGCAGTGAATTCGGGACAGGGGTTGGTAATCAGCCCCAGCATTTT. This sequence encodes CASSEFGTGVGNQPQHF.

The count of this clone is one. The chain carries TRBV5-1 and TRBJ1-1; 8 bases agree with TRBD1. CDR1 and CDR2 from the germline V gene are SGHRS and YFSETQ. This CDR3 is 15 amino acids long. With V trimmed by 1 base and J by 2 bases, 4 bases remained unmatched. CDR3 in DNA: TGCGCCAGCAGCTTGACCGACAGGGGCAACACTGAAGCTTTCTTT. Translating gives CASSLTDRGNTEAFF.

The chain uses TRBV29-1 and TRBJ2-7, with TRBD1 identical over 7 bases. Per germline, CDR1 SQVTM and CDR2 ANQGSEA. The CDR3 runs 11 residues. J lost 7 bases, V lost 7 bases, and 7 bases had no gene match. Here the CDR3 reads CSGVQGSEQYF. The CDR3 DNA is TGCAGCGGTGTACAGGGGTCGGAGCAGTACTTC.

V gene TRBV28 combines with J gene TRBJ1-1; maybe TRBD1 (5 bases). The CDR3 spans 15 residues. Trimming removed 10 bases at V and 6 bases at J, with 24 bases between. CDR1 and CDR2 from the germline V gene are MDHEN and SYDVKM. CDR3 sequence (DNA): TGTGCCACCTCCACCCGTGGCAGGGCTAAACCTGAAGCTTTCTTT. This sequence encodes CATSTRGRAKPEAFF. Using reference TRBV28 and TRBJ1-1 for the parts outside the CDR3, the full variable domain is DVKVTQSSRYLVKRTGEKVFLECVQDMDHENMFWYRQDPGLGLRLIYFSYDVKMKEKGDIPEGYSVSREKKERFSLILESASTNQTSMYLCATSTRGRAKPEAFFGQGTRLTVV.

This chain connects TRBV10-3 to TRBJ2-7; TRBD1 agrees at 7 bases. Looked up from germline, CDR1 is ENHRY and CDR2 is SYGVKD. The CDR3 length is 11 residues. After removal of 7 bases from V and 6 bases from J, the junction contained 3 bases not matched to a gene. CDR3 residues: CAINSGGEQYF. In DNA, the CDR3 is TGTGCCATCAATTCAGGGGGCGAGCAGTACTTC.

This rearrangement joins TRBV12-5 to TRBJ1-2; 7 bases align to TRBD1. V was clipped by 1 base and J by 2 bases; unmatched bases: 19. The germline V gene has CDR1 LGHNT and CDR2 FRNRAP. The length of the CDR3 is 20 residues. The CDR3 loop is CASGLGTSSGGRSRNYGYTF. In DNA form, the CDR3 reads TGTGCTAGTGGTTTGGGTACGTCGTCAGGGGGACGCTCACGAAACTATGGCTACACCTTC.

V and J are TRBV6-5 and TRBJ2-2; D perhaps matches TRBD1 (6 bases). V gave up 7 bases and J gave up 0 bases, with 12 bases separating them. CDR3 length: 15 residues. Germline-derived CDR1 and CDR2 are MNHEY and SVGAGI. The CDR3 reads CASTYREPNTGELFF. The CDR3 DNA reads TGTGCCAGCACCTACAGGGAACCGAACACCGGGGAGCTGTTTTTT.

The V call is TRBV19, the J call TRBJ1-2, with TRBD1 as a possible D gene (5 bases). V was pared by 1 base and J by 2 bases, with 11 bases between. CDR3 length equals 15 residues. Germline CDR1 reads LNHDA; CDR2 reads SQIVND (reference sequence). The CDR3 is CASSIGTRINYGYTF. The CDR3 DNA reads as TGTGCCAGTAGTATAGGGACACGGATAAACTATGGCTACACCTTC.

Regarding this clone: The junction shows a germline mismatch at one end, possibly a read error. The rearrangement links TRBV5-4 to TRBJ2-7; no reliable D call. Germline values: CDR1 SGHNT, CDR2 YYREEE (reference sequence). This CDR3 is built from 15 residues. The CDR3 sequence is CASSLDSRSSNEQYF. The CDR3 DNA sequence: TGTGCCAGCAGCTTGGATAGCCGGAGCTCCAACGAGCAGTACTTC. The full variable domain, with the rest looked up from reference TRBV5-4 and TRBJ2-7, is ETGVTQSPTHLIKTRGQQVTLRCSSQSGHNTVSWYQQALGQGPQFIFQYYREEENGRGNFPPRFSGLQFPNYSSELNVNALELDDSALYLCASSLDSRSSNEQYFGPGTRLTVT.

The chain joins TRBV5-4 to TRBJ2-3; 10 nucleotides align to TRBD2. Germline lookup yields CDR1 SGHNT and CDR2 YYREEE (reference sequence). Trimming took 4 bases from V and 3 from J; bases not matched to a gene: 8. This CDR3 has 16 residues. The CDR3 nucleotides are TGTGCCAGCAGCGCCGCCGGGACTAGCGCTACAGATACGCAGTATTTT. As protein: CASSAAGTSATDTQYF.

V and J are TRBV10-3 and TRBJ1-3, with 8 bases identical to TRBD1. In germline, CDR1 is ENHRY, CDR2 SYGVKD. V dropped 6 bases and J dropped 2; count of bases not matched to a gene: 9. The CDR3 runs 16 residues. The chain's CDR3 is CAIRTGTGDPGNTIYF. The DNA of the CDR3 is TGTGCCATCAGGACCGGGACAGGTGATCCTGGAAACACCATATATTTT.

The chain has TRBV13 and TRBJ2-1; D might be TRBD2 (5 bases). The V end lost 5 bases, the J end lost 3 bases, and 14 bases lay between the germline ends. Per the germline V gene, CDR1 is PRHDT and CDR2 is FYEKMQ (reference sequence). This CDR3 contains 15 residues. The CDR3 loop reads CASSAVLGSYNEQFF. The CDR3 nucleotides are TGTGCCAGCAGCGCTGTGTTAGGGAGCTACAATGAGCAGTTCTTC.

This clone was observed a single time. The chain combines TRBV28 with TRBJ2-7; TRBD1 might be the D (5 bases). V dropped 3 bases and J dropped 9 bases, with 12 bases sitting between them. This CDR3 contains 12 residues. CDR1 and CDR2 from the germline V gene are MDHEN and SYDVKM. The CDR3: CASSFSAGRQYF. The CDR3 DNA reads TGTGCCAGCAGTTTCTCGGCAGGGCGGCAGTACTTC. Combining the CDR3 with reference TRBV28 and TRBJ2-7 gives the whole variable domain DVKVTQSSRYLVKRTGEKVFLECVQDMDHENMFWYRQDPGLGLRLIYFSYDVKMKEKGDIPEGYSVSREKKERFSLILESASTNQTSMYLCASSFSAGRQYFGPGTRLTVT.

In its sample, this clone was seen once. V and J are TRBV2 and TRBJ1-3, with D uncertain. V lost 7 bases and J 0 bases, leaving 7 bases between the germline ends. The CDR3 runs to 13 residues. CDR1 and CDR2 (germline): SNHLY, FYNNEI. The CDR3 DNA is TGTGCCAGCACCGGGAGCTCTGGAAACACCATATATTTT. It yields the protein CASTGSSGNTIYF.

The CDR3 region has the DNA TGTGCCAGCAGCGAGAGGACCGGGGAGCTGTTTTTT. Protein product: CASSERTGELFF. The gene calls are TRBV9 and TRBJ2-2; no firm D call. The germline V and J ends were trimmed by 3 bases and 5 bases, with 5 bases remaining between them. Germline CDR1 is SGDLS and CDR2 is YYNGEE. The CDR3 extends over 12 amino acids.

The J gene is TRBJ2-1, the V gene TRBV4-1; 8 nucleotides match TRBD2. V lost 0 bases, J lost 7 bases, and 8 bases stayed unmatched. Per germline, CDR1 MGHRA and CDR2 YSYEKL. CDR3 length: 16 amino acids. In DNA, the CDR3 is TGCGCCAGCAGCCAAGATCCCGGGAGGGTTAGGAATGAGCAGTTCTTC. Translating gives CASSQDPGRVRNEQFF.

This clone was observed a few times. The rearrangement links TRBV16 to TRBJ1-1; no clear D. V shed 5 bases and J shed 5 bases, with 9 bases lying between them. CDR1 is KGHSY and CDR2 is FQNENV in the germline V gene. The length of the CDR3 is 12 residues. The CDR3, as DNA: TGTGCCAGCAGCGCGGGTGGGACTGAAGCTTTCTTT. It encodes CASSAGGTEAFF.

This chain joins TRBV6-6 and TRBJ2-1; 13 nucleotides align to TRBD2. Germline V lookup: CDR1 MNHNY, CDR2 SVGAGI (reference sequence). The V segment lost 6 bases and the J segment 3 bases; nucleotides outside the gene matches: 5. This CDR3 has 16 amino acids. Here the CDR3 reads CASRELAGGLYNEQFF. CDR3 DNA sequence: TGTGCCAGCAGAGAACTAGCGGGAGGGCTCTACAATGAGCAGTTCTTC.

V usage is TRBV30 and J usage is TRBJ2-1; D perhaps matches TRBD1 (5 bases). V lost 0 bases, J lost 15 bases, and 18 bases lay in between. In germline, CDR1 is GTSNPN, CDR2 SVGIG (reference sequence). The CDR3 runs 13 residues. CDR3: CAWSVRNQGISFF. The CDR3 DNA reads as TGTGCCTGGAGTGTAAGAAACCAGGGCATATCGTTCTTC.

This clone has only a few counts. The chain links TRBV12-3 or TRBV12-4 to TRBJ2-2; perhaps TRBD2 as D (5 bases). The CDR3 length is 13 residues. V gave up 6 bases and J gave up 3 bases, with 8 bases separating them. CDR3 protein: CASRKDYTGELFF. DNA of the CDR3: TGTGCCAGCAGGAAGGACTACACCGGGGAGCTGTTTTTT.

The gene calls are TRBV2 and TRBJ1-6; tentatively, D is TRBD1 (6 bases). The CDR3 totals 15 residues. V shed 6 bases and J shed 7 bases, with 16 bases lying between them. Germline-derived CDR1 and CDR2 are SNHLY and FYNNEI. In DNA, the CDR3 is TGTGCCAGCAGCGCTATAGGGACACCAAATTCACCCCTCCACTTT. This translates into CASSAIGTPNSPLHF.